The TCR beta chain under discussion was sequenced for a study of CD8+ T cells in alopecia areata. Study-wide context: Among treated patients, oral tofacitinib was administered at 5 to 10 mg twice daily. Study outcomes and limitations: Relative to mice, TCR sharing across patients was less clear, a difference possibly HLA-related.

In this sample, this clone turned up a few times. What it recognizes is unknown. V lost 4 bases, J lost 3 bases, and 5 bases stayed unmatched. The germline gives CDR1 SQVTM, CDR2 ANQGSEA. The CDR3 consists of 14 residues. Sequencing used cDNA as its template, made by extracting RNA and reverse transcribing it. Assay: immunoSEQ multiplex PCR; the TCRdb copy retains only in-frame clones and omits some. Among over 150,000 clones listed, roughly 60% were seen once. This receptor was taken from a human donor with alopecia areata. The chain combines TRBV29-1 with TRBJ2-1; 8 bases agree with TRBD2. The source material was CD4+ T cells sorted from blood, sampled at week 0. The CDR3, as DNA: TGCAGCGTTGTAGGGCGGGGGGACTACAATGAGCAGTTCTTC. Its protein is CSVVGRGDYNEQFF.